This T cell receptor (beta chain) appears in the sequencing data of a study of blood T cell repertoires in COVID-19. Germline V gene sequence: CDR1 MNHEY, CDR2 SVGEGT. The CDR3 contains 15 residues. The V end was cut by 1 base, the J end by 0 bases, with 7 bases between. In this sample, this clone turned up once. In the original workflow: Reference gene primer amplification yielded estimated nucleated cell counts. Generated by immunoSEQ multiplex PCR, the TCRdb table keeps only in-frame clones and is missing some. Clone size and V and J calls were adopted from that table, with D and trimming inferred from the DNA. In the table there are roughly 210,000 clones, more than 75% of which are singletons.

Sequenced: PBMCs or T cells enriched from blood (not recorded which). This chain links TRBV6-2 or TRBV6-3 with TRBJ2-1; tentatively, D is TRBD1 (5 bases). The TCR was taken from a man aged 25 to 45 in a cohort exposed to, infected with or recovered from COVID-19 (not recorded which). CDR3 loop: CASSYLQVSYNEQFF. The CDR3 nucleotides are TGTGCCAGCAGTTACTTACAGGTCTCCTACAATGAGCAGTTCTTC.